Described below is a single T cell receptor (beta chain) sequence and its context. Its antigen remains unidentified. CDR3 length: 15 amino acids. The V end was cut by 4 bases, the J end by 7 bases, with 21 bases between. Germline values: CDR1 SGDLS, CDR2 YYNGEE. The entry originates in a study of CD8 T cells in ankylosing spondylitis. Whole-study results and caveats: Reports of some motif variants in reactive arthritis synovial fluid and blood predate this one. A motif in TCR beta, a set of eight or nine highly homologous variants, appeared characteristic of ankylosing spondylitis blood. Clones linked to disease were reported to show significant enrichment in matched ankylosing spondylitis synovial fluid. Disease-linked clones were CD8+ and relatively rare in peripheral blood.

For TCR beta, libraries came from quantitative 5'-RACE with molecular barcodes. A single record per CDR3 protein comes from TCRdb applying MiXCR to the 5' RACE reads. The sample lists about 440,000 distinct CDR3 sequences, approximately 17% occurring once. The clonotype was recovered from a male donor with ankylosing spondylitis. The gene calls are TRBV9 and TRBJ2-7, with D perhaps matching TRBD2 (6 bases). Sequenced sample: blood, either unsorted or a sorted T cell fraction (not recorded which). The CDR3 reads CASSSEDYPAGEQYF. In DNA form, the CDR3 reads TGTGCCAGCAGCTCCGAGGACTATCCAGCCGGGGAGCAGTACTTC.